This TCR beta chain emerged from a study of T-cell memory formation after mild COVID-19. Turning to the study itself: In these data, TCR clusters were largely donor specific.

General study findings and limits: The SARS-CoV-2 specificity of second-wave clones reaching peak at day 37 remained unverified.

Using its own MiXCR run on the 5' RACE reads, TCRdb lists one record per CDR3 protein. The table lists 550,000 to 650,000 distinct CDR3 sequences, around 16% of them singletons. This clonotype has only a few counts. Its antigen is as yet unknown. V was cut by 6 bases and J by 2 bases, with 10 bases left in between. The CDR3 consists of 13 residues. The chain employs TRBV12-3 or TRBV12-4 and TRBJ2-5; TRBD1 might be the D (6 bases). Source material: PBMCs or a T cell subset sorted from them (not recorded which). This receptor was taken from an adult woman who had mild COVID-19 (a few samples of this study predate the infection). Cell type and time point are not known. The CDR3 DNA follows: TGTGCCAGCAGCCAGAGGGGGCAAGAGACCCAGTACTTC. It translates to CASSQRGQETQYF.